This is a list of T cell receptor beta chains from one sample in a study of OX40 agonist ivuxolimab in advanced cancers. Method: immunoSEQ multiplex PCR; TCRdb's copy keeps in-frame clones and lacks some. The data contain 70,000 to 75,000 clones, around four fifths of them singletons. The material sequenced was CD4+ or CD8+ T cells sorted from blood, taken in a trial of the OX40 agonist ivuxolimab. The receptor set was obtained from an adult with an advanced solid tumor such as melanoma, head and neck, liver or kidney cancer. Both conserved end residues are part of each CDR3. The D gene is left open where the match is weak. Only some rows state a clone size, as once, few, many or a class for expanded clones.

V gene: TRBV5-8; D gene: -; clone size: -; J gene: TRBJ2-7; CDR3 protein: CASSPGRGYEQYF; CDR3 DNA: TGTGCCAGCAGCCCCGGTCGGGGTTACGAGCAGTACTTC
V gene: TRBV29-1; D gene: TRBD2; clone size: -; J gene: TRBJ2-2; CDR3 protein: CSVTGTSDTGELFF; CDR3 DNA: TGCAGCGTTACCGGGACTAGTGACACCGGGGAGCTGTTTTTT
V gene: TRBV5-1; D gene: -; clone size: -; J gene: TRBJ1-4; CDR3 protein: CASSSQTVRNEKLFF; CDR3 DNA: TGCGCCAGCAGCTCCCAGACAGTTCGGAATGAAAAACTGTTTTTT
V gene: TRBV11-1; D gene: -; clone size: -; J gene: TRBJ2-2; CDR3 protein: CASSSRDTNTGELFF; CDR3 DNA: TGTGCCAGCAGCTCCCGGGACACTAACACCGGGGAGCTGTTTTTT
V gene: TRBV10-3; D gene: -; clone size: once; J gene: TRBJ1-5; CDR3 protein: CAISVGEYSNQPQHF; CDR3 DNA: TGTGCCATCAGTGTAGGGGAATATAGCAATCAGCCCCAGCATTTT
V gene: TRBV4-3; D gene: -; clone size: -; J gene: TRBJ2-5; CDR3 protein: CASSQGVGRGQETQYF; CDR3 DNA: TGCGCCAGCAGCCAAGGAGTAGGCAGGGGTCAAGAGACCCAGTACTTC
V gene: TRBV5-1; D gene: -; clone size: -; J gene: TRBJ2-5; CDR3 protein: CASSLDAGSGETQYF; CDR3 DNA: TGCGCCAGCAGCTTGGATGCGGGGTCAGGGGAGACCCAGTACTTC
V gene: TRBV29-1; D gene: TRBD2; clone size: -; J gene: TRBJ2-2; CDR3 protein: CSAREARDTGELFF; CDR3 DNA: TGCAGCGCCCGGGAGGCCCGGGACACCGGGGAGCTGTTTTTT
V gene: TRBV7-2; D gene: TRBD1; clone size: -; J gene: TRBJ1-4; CDR3 protein: CASSVDRGPTNEKLFF; CDR3 DNA: TGTGCCAGCAGCGTCGACAGGGGGCCTACTAATGAAAAACTGTTTTTT
V gene: TRBV2; D gene: -; clone size: -; J gene: TRBJ2-3; CDR3 protein: CASSSGTPRTQYF; CDR3 DNA: TGTGCCAGCAGTTCCGGGACTCCGAGGACGCAGTATTTT
V gene: TRBV28; D gene: -; clone size: -; J gene: TRBJ2-7; CDR3 protein: CASSLGYEQYF; CDR3 DNA: TGTGCCAGCAGTTTGGGCTACGAGCAGTACTTC
V gene: TRBV4-2; D gene: -; clone size: -; J gene: TRBJ2-2; CDR3 protein: CASSQAHGGGNTGELFF; CDR3 DNA: TGTGCCAGCAGCCAAGCCCACGGGGGCGGTAACACCGGGGAGCTGTTTTTT
V gene: TRBV28; D gene: TRBD1; clone size: -; J gene: TRBJ1-4; CDR3 protein: CASSSQSPLDRAREKLFF; CDR3 DNA: TGTGCCAGCAGTTCTCAGAGCCCCTTGGACAGGGCCAGGGAAAAACTGTTTTTT
V gene: TRBV19; D gene: TRBD1; clone size: -; J gene: TRBJ1-2; CDR3 protein: CASSGTGGSSGYTF; CDR3 DNA: TGTGCCAGTAGTGGGACAGGGGGTAGTAGTGGCTACACCTTC
V gene: TRBV13; D gene: -; clone size: -; J gene: TRBJ1-2; CDR3 protein: CASSLARGQGYTF; CDR3 DNA: TGTGCCAGCAGCTTAGCGCGGGGGCAGGGCTACACCTTC
V gene: TRBV5-5; D gene: TRBD1; clone size: -; J gene: TRBJ1-4; CDR3 protein: CASSPRQGSSTNEKLFF; CDR3 DNA: TGTGCCAGCAGCCCCCGACAGGGATCTTCAACTAATGAAAAACTGTTTTTT
V gene: TRBV7-3; D gene: -; clone size: -; J gene: TRBJ2-1; CDR3 protein: CASSLRFMGSEQFF; CDR3 DNA: TGTGCCAGCAGCTTAAGATTCATGGGAAGTGAGCAGTTCTTC
V gene: TRBV7-2; D gene: -; clone size: -; J gene: TRBJ2-5; CDR3 protein: CASSLGGMGGETQYF; CDR3 DNA: TGTGCCAGCAGCTTAGGAGGGATGGGCGGGGAGACCCAGTACTTC
V gene: TRBV6-4; D gene: -; clone size: -; J gene: TRBJ2-2; CDR3 protein: CASSDSRGAGELFF; CDR3 DNA: TGTGCCAGCAGTGACTCGAGGGGGGCCGGGGAGCTGTTTTTT
V gene: TRBV28; D gene: -; clone size: -; J gene: TRBJ2-2; CDR3 protein: CASTSRPRTGELFF; CDR3 DNA: TGTGCCAGCACTTCACGGCCCCGGACCGGGGAGCTGTTTTTT
V gene: TRBV7-2; D gene: -; clone size: -; J gene: TRBJ2-5; CDR3 protein: CASSPGTPGGAQYF; CDR3 DNA: TGTGCCAGCAGCCCCGGGACTCCAGGAGGAGCCCAGTACTTC
V gene: TRBV4-3; D gene: TRBD1; clone size: -; J gene: TRBJ1-6; CDR3 protein: CASSQDTGTGGSPLHF; CDR3 DNA: TGCGCCAGCAGCCAAGATACGGGGACAGGGGGCTCACCCCTCCACTTT
V gene: TRBV11-2; D gene: -; clone size: -; J gene: TRBJ1-1; CDR3 protein: CASSSTTRGNTEAFF; CDR3 DNA: TGTGCCAGCAGCTCTACCACCCGAGGGAACACTGAAGCTTTCTTT
V gene: TRBV4-1; D gene: -; clone size: -; J gene: TRBJ1-4; CDR3 protein: CASSHNPEKLFF; CDR3 DNA: TGCGCCAGCAGCCACAACCCGGAAAAACTGTTTTTT
V gene: TRBV6-5; D gene: -; clone size: -; J gene: TRBJ1-1; CDR3 protein: CASSYRGRSEAFF; CDR3 DNA: TGTGCCAGCAGTTATAGGGGGAGGAGTGAAGCTTTCTTT
V gene: TRBV6-1; D gene: -; clone size: -; J gene: TRBJ1-3; CDR3 protein: CASSVAGTPGNTIYF; CDR3 DNA: TGTGCCAGCAGTGTAGCAGGGACCCCGGGAAACACCATATATTTT
V gene: TRBV25-1; D gene: -; clone size: -; J gene: TRBJ2-2; CDR3 protein: CASSELAGRQRNTGELFF; CDR3 DNA: TGTGCCAGCAGTGAACTGGCGGGACGGCAACGGAACACCGGGGAGCTGTTTTTT
V gene: TRBV11-2; D gene: TRBD1; clone size: once; J gene: TRBJ1-1; CDR3 protein: CASSRDRAEAFF; CDR3 DNA: TGTGCCAGCAGCCGGGACAGGGCTGAAGCTTTCTTT
V gene: TRBV28; D gene: TRBD2; clone size: once; J gene: TRBJ2-2; CDR3 protein: CASRPGLAGGAGELFF; CDR3 DNA: TGTGCCAGCAGACCAGGACTAGCGGGAGGCGCCGGGGAGCTGTTTTTT
V gene: TRBV15; D gene: -; clone size: -; J gene: TRBJ1-4; CDR3 protein: CATSVRHSTNEKLFF; CDR3 DNA: TGTGCCACCAGCGTAAGACATTCAACTAATGAAAAACTGTTTTTT
V gene: TRBV6-1; D gene: -; clone size: -; J gene: TRBJ1-2; CDR3 protein: CASNPGPRGYGYTF; CDR3 DNA: TGTGCCAGCAACCCGGGCCCCCGGGGCTATGGCTACACCTTC
V gene: TRBV7-2; D gene: -; clone size: -; J gene: TRBJ1-1; CDR3 protein: CASSFSKGYMNTEAFF; CDR3 DNA: TGTGCCAGCAGCTTTAGTAAGGGTTATATGAACACTGAAGCTTTCTTT
V gene: TRBV27; D gene: -; clone size: -; J gene: TRBJ2-2; CDR3 protein: CASSFQGIWVTGELFF; CDR3 DNA: TGTGCCAGCAGTTTTCAGGGTATCTGGGTTACCGGGGAGCTGTTTTTT
V gene: TRBV6-6; D gene: -; clone size: -; J gene: TRBJ2-7; CDR3 protein: CASSLGESYEQYF; CDR3 DNA: TGTGCCAGCAGCCTGGGGGAATCCTACGAGCAGTACTTC